A selection of T cell receptor beta chains follows, all from one sample in a study of cytomegalovirus exposure and HLA in healthy donors. The repertoire was sequenced with immunoSEQ multiplex PCR; TCRdb's copy has only in-frame clones and lacks some. The table has about 130,000 clones, roughly 74% seen once. The sequencing sample was made of PBMCs. Receptors originate from a woman in her forties or fifties in good health and CMV-seropositive. The CDR3 runs from the conserved cysteine through the conserved F or W. D genes are given only for firm matches. Part of the rows lack a size; the others show once, few, many or a class for expanded clones.

j_call d_call v_call cdr3_length clone_size cdr3_aa cdr3_nt
TRBJ1-2 TRBD1 TRBV25-1 13 . CASSVPGGAGYTF TGTGCCAGCAGTGTCCCAGGGGGCGCCGGCTACACCTTC
TRBJ2-5 . TRBV29-1 13 . CSVLGLGGETQYF TGCAGCGTCCTAGGACTCGGGGGAGAGACCCAGTACTTC
TRBJ1-1 . TRBV29-1 13 once CSVNLGELTEAFF TGCAGCGTGAACCTGGGAGAGTTAACTGAAGCTTTCTTT
TRBJ2-7 TRBD2 TRBV4-2 16 . CASSHLGSGDYYEQYF TGTGCCAGCAGCCATCTTGGTTCGGGGGACTACTACGAGCAGTACTTC
TRBJ1-3 . TRBV30 14 once CAWSYTSSGNTIYF TGTGCCTGGAGTTATACTAGCTCTGGAAACACCATATATTTT
TRBJ2-5 . TRBV7-2 13 . CASSLVTGETQYF TGTGCCAGCAGCTTAGTAACCGGAGAGACCCAGTACTTC
TRBJ2-1 . TRBV5-1 16 . CASSLAGTRFNNEQFF TGCGCCAGCAGCCTTGCCGGGACACGGTTCAACAATGAGCAGTTCTTC
TRBJ1-5 TRBD1 TRBV15 15 . CATSREGTGIQPQHF TGTGCCACCAGCAGAGAGGGGACAGGGATTCAGCCCCAGCATTTT
TRBJ2-3 TRBD2 TRBV6-1 14 . CASSRLAGPDTQYF TGTGCCAGCAGCCGACTAGCGGGGCCAGATACGCAGTATTTT
TRBJ2-1 TRBD2 TRBV11-2 17 . CASSLGALAGGYNEQFF TGTGCCAGCAGCTTAGGGGCCTTAGCGGGGGGATACAATGAGCAGTTCTTC
TRBJ1-3 . TRBV9 15 . CASSVGGSAGNTIYF TGTGCCAGCAGCGTAGGAGGGTCAGCTGGAAACACCATATATTTT
TRBJ2-5 . TRBV2 14 . CASSSSGNQETQYF TGTGCCAGCAGTTCCTCGGGAAACCAAGAGACCCAGTACTTC
TRBJ2-7 . TRBV20-1 11 . CSARSGDEQYF TGCAGTGCTCGGTCAGGGGACGAGCAGTACTTC
TRBJ2-5 . TRBV7-9 13 . CASSFRQEETQYF TGTGCCAGCAGCTTCCGACAAGAGGAGACCCAGTACTTC
TRBJ2-3 . TRBV5-1 17 few CASSLLVIVTSTDTQYF TGCGCCAGCAGCCTCCTAGTGATAGTAACTAGCACAGATACGCAGTATTTT
TRBJ1-1 . TRBV5-8 14 once CASSLFQGSTEAFF TGTGCCAGCAGCTTGTTCCAGGGTAGCACTGAAGCTTTCTTT
TRBJ2-5 TRBD2 TRBV7-7 15 . CASSTGLAAQETQYF TGTGCCAGCAGCACGGGACTAGCGGCTCAAGAGACCCAGTACTTC
TRBJ1-2 . TRBV30 15 . CAWTPLPQGSDGYTF TGTGCCTGGACACCCCTCCCACAGGGTTCAGATGGCTACACCTTC
TRBJ1-1 . TRBV11-3 15 . CASSLGGLVNTEAFF TGTGCCAGCAGCTTAGGCGGACTGGTGAACACTGAAGCTTTCTTT
TRBJ1-6 . TRBV19 15 few CASSIDERSSSPLHF TGTGCCAGTAGTATAGATGAGCGGTCGAGCTCACCCCTCCACTTT
TRBJ1-2 . TRBV30 11 . CAWSAGYGYTF TGTGCCTGGAGTGCCGGCTATGGCTACACCTTC
TRBJ2-7 . TRBV5-4 13 few CASSVRVNYEQYF TGTGCCAGCAGCGTCAGGGTTAACTACGAGCAGTACTTC
TRBJ2-2 TRBD1 TRBV5-1 15 . CASSLDRGSTGELFF TGCGCCAGCAGCTTGGACAGGGGAAGCACCGGGGAGCTGTTTTTT
TRBJ2-7 . TRBV5-4 16 . CASSLGDPGHAPEQYF TGTGCCAGCAGCTTGGGGGACCCGGGACACGCCCCCGAGCAGTACTTC
TRBJ2-5 TRBD1 TRBV2 15 few CASSEARAGGETQYF TGTGCCAGCAGTGAAGCGAGGGCAGGGGGAGAGACCCAGTACTTC
TRBJ2-6 . TRBV2 15 . CASTPQASGANVLTF TGTGCCAGCACCCCGCAAGCCTCTGGGGCCAACGTCCTGACTTTC
TRBJ2-7 . TRBV6-5 14 . CASSRRQSSYEQYF TGTGCCAGCAGCCGACGACAGAGCTCCTACGAGCAGTACTTC
TRBJ2-3 . TRBV18 13 . CASSGSGPDTQYF TGTGCCAGCTCGGGCAGTGGGCCTGATACGCAGTATTTT
TRBJ1-2 TRBD1 TRBV30 16 . CAWSVPGQGSDYGYTF TGTGCCTGGAGTGTCCCGGGACAGGGATCTGACTATGGCTACACCTTC
TRBJ2-7 TRBD1 TRBV11-2 18 . CASSPLKRDRGVGYEQYF TGTGCCAGCAGCCCGTTAAAACGGGACAGGGGTGTTGGCTACGAGCAGTACTTC
TRBJ2-1 TRBD2 TRBV7-9 14 . CASSLTSGGAEQFF TGTGCCAGCAGCTTGACTAGCGGGGGGGCTGAGCAGTTCTTC
TRBJ1-1 TRBD1 TRBV7-9 14 once CASSLEGQGIEAFF TGTGCCAGCAGCTTAGAAGGACAGGGGATCGAAGCTTTCTTT
TRBJ2-5 TRBD1 TRBV13 16 few CASSSGGAGSRETQYF TGTGCCAGCAGCTCAGGGGGCGCGGGTAGTAGGGAGACCCAGTACTTC
TRBJ2-3 . TRBV9 16 . CASSVRGGSYTDTQYF TGTGCCAGCAGCGTAAGGGGGGGGTCCTACACAGATACGCAGTATTTT
TRBJ1-1 . TRBV5-1 14 . CASSLEGGDTEAFF TGCGCCAGCAGCTTGGAAGGGGGGGACACTGAAGCTTTCTTT
TRBJ2-5 TRBD1 TRBV13 15 . CASSSPDREGETQYF TGTGCCAGCAGCTCCCCGGACAGGGAAGGGGAGACCCAGTACTTC
TRBJ2-3 . TRBV4-2 16 . CASSQDRGSDTDTQYF TGTGCCAGCAGCCAAGATCGAGGAAGCGACACAGATACGCAGTATTTT
TRBJ2-6 TRBD1 TRBV12-5 21 once CASGLVPSRTGGPSGANVLTF TGTGCTAGTGGTTTGGTACCATCTCGGACAGGGGGCCCCTCTGGGGCCAACGTCCTGACTTTC
TRBJ2-6 . TRBV5-1 16 . CASNALSFSGANVLTF TGCGCCAGCAACGCCCTCAGTTTCTCTGGGGCCAACGTCCTGACTTTC
TRBJ1-5 TRBD1 TRBV5-5 15 . CASSLAGGSGQPQHF TGTGCCAGCAGCTTGGCAGGGGGATCAGGTCAGCCCCAGCATTTT
TRBJ1-1 TRBD1 TRBV18 16 . CARSPRNRGRNTEAFF TGTGCCCGCTCACCACGGAACAGGGGGAGAAACACTGAAGCTTTCTTT
TRBJ2-4 TRBD1 TRBV19 13 . CASAGGRGNIQYF TGTGCCAGCGCAGGGGGCAGGGGGAACATTCAGTACTTC
TRBJ2-5 . TRBV27 17 . CASSLSSYPGKVETQYF TGTGCCAGCAGTTTATCTTCCTATCCGGGGAAAGTAGAGACCCAGTACTTC
TRBJ1-2 . TRBV11-2 14 . CASSFGGSNYGYTF TGTGCCAGCAGCTTTGGGGGGTCAAACTATGGCTACACCTTC
TRBJ2-3 . TRBV7-9 14 . CASTQAAAGDTQYF TGTGCCAGCACCCAAGCGGCCGCCGGAGATACGCAGTATTTT
TRBJ2-3 TRBD2 TRBV19 15 . CASTSGGVGADTQYF TGTGCCAGCACCTCCGGGGGGGTGGGGGCAGATACGCAGTATTTT